What follows are 13 T cell receptor beta chains derived from one specimen sequenced in a study of blood T cell repertoires in COVID-19. Clones were read by immunoSEQ multiplex PCR, and TCRdb kept only the in-frame ones, dropping some. The sample consists of 380,000 or so clones, roughly 88% of them appearing once. The specimen sequenced was PBMCs or T cells enriched from blood (not recorded which). These receptors all stem from a woman aged 25 to 39 with acute COVID-19.

About this clone: Additional DNA sequences in this sample encode the identical CDR3. The V gene is TRBV11-2, the J gene TRBJ1-3; no clear D. The CDR3 has 14 residues. V was clipped by 0 bases and J by 0 bases, with 3 bases between them. The germline V gene encodes CDR1 SGHAT and CDR2 FQNNGV. The CDR3 region has the DNA TGTGCCAGCAGCTTAGACGGCTCTGGAAACACCATATATTTT. Protein: CASSLDGSGNTIYF.

This chain joins TRBV6-5 and TRBJ1-6; 8 nucleotides match TRBD1. This CDR3 is built from 16 residues. CDR1 is MNHEY and CDR2 is SVGAGI in the germline V gene. J gave up 7 bases and V 0 bases, and 5 bases lay outside the gene matches. The CDR3 bases are TGTGCCAGCAGTTACTCATCGGGACAGGACAATTCACCCCTCCACTTT. Translated, it gives CASSYSSGQDNSPLHF.

This chain joins TRBV18 and TRBJ2-7; 7 bases line up with TRBD1. The CDR3 runs to 15 residues. The V gene's germline CDR1 is KGHSH and CDR2 LQKENI. V lost 3 bases, J lost 3 bases, and 8 bases stayed unmatched. The CDR3 DNA is TGTGCCAGCTCACCGTTGGCAGGGGGTGGCTACGAGCAGTACTTC. The encoded protein is CASSPLAGGGYEQYF.

The J gene is TRBJ2-2, the V gene TRBV5-1; 12 nucleotides match TRBD2. CDR1 is SGHRS, CDR2 YFSETQ, per germline. V shed 0 bases and J 6 bases; nucleotides not matched to a gene: 0. The CDR3 is 15 amino acids. This chain's CDR3 is CASSLGTSGAGELFF. CDR3 nucleotide sequence: TGCGCCAGCAGCTTGGGGACTAGCGGGGCCGGGGAGCTGTTTTTT.

This clone appeared a few times. The V gene is TRBV19, the J gene TRBJ1-2; 8 positions match TRBD1. The CDR3 runs to 16 residues. V gave up 3 bases and J gave up 5 bases; unmatched junction bases: 11. Germline V gene data show CDR1 as LNHDA and CDR2 as SQIVND (reference sequence). The CDR3 loop is CASSIGMDRAGYGYTF. As DNA, the CDR3 is TGTGCCAGTAGTATTGGAATGGACAGGGCTGGGTATGGCTACACCTTC.

The CDR3 nucleotides read TGTGCCAGCACCCCCCGGACTAGCGGTGACAATGAGCAGTTCTTC. Translated, it gives CASTPRTSGDNEQFF. The genes are TRBV27 and TRBJ2-1, with 10 bases lining up with TRBD2. V shed 7 bases, J shed 5 bases, and the junction held 8 bases outside the gene matches. From germline, CDR1 is MNHEY and CDR2 SMNVEV (reference sequence). CDR3 length equals 15 residues.

Regarding this clone: Other DNA sequences within the sample encode an identical CDR3. This rearrangement joins TRBV19 to TRBJ2-7, with 7 positions matching TRBD1. Germline trimming cut 4 bases from V and 1 base from J; bases unmatched to any gene: 4. CDR1 and CDR2 from the germline V gene are LNHDA and SQIVND (reference sequence). The CDR3 has 14 amino acids. Here the CDR3 DNA reads TGTGCCAGTAGTACCCGGGACAGTTCCTACGAGCAGTACTTC. Translation gives CASSTRDSSYEQYF.

V gene TRBV4-2 combines with J gene TRBJ1-4; 7 nucleotides match TRBD1. The V gene's germline CDR1 is LGHNA and CDR2 YNFKEQ. The junction had 4 bases not matched to a gene; V was cut back by 2 bases and J by 4 bases. This CDR3 is built from 15 residues. For the CDR3, the DNA is TGTGCCAGCAGCCAATTAGACAGGGATAATGAAAAACTGTTTTTT. As protein: CASSQLDRDNEKLFF.

The genes are TRBV3-1 (or the pseudogene TRBV3-2) and TRBJ1-2, with D possibly matching TRBD1 (6 bases). Trimming pared 0 bases from V and 7 bases from J, leaving 9 bases between. The CDR3 sequence is 13 residues long. Germline V gives CDR1 LGHDT, CDR2 YNNKEL (reference sequence). CDR3 bases: TGTGCCAGCAGCCAAGATACAGGGACTGGCTACACCTTC. Its protein is CASSQDTGTGYTF.

This chain's CDR3 is CASSYAGSPLHF. The CDR3 DNA reads as TGTGCCAGCAGCTACGCAGGGTCACCCCTCCACTTT. This chain links TRBV5-4 with TRBJ1-6; weak D call: TRBD1 (5 bases). There are 12 residues in the CDR3. CDR1 is SGHNT and CDR2 is YYREEE in the germline V gene (reference sequence). Trimming took 3 bases from V and 10 from J, leaving 8 bases between them.

The chain employs TRBV29-1 and TRBJ1-2; a possible D gene is TRBD1 (5 bases). Deletions cut 3 bases from V and 4 bases from J, with 9 bases between. This CDR3 spans 12 amino acids. Per germline, CDR1 SQVTM and CDR2 ANQGSEA. CDR3 coding DNA: TGCAGCGTTGAGGAGGGGACCTATGGCTACACCTTC. It codes for CSVEEGTYGYTF.

The chain links TRBV5-1 to TRBJ1-1; no clear D gene. Germline V gene lookup returns CDR1 SGHRS and CDR2 YFSETQ. This CDR3 is 15 amino acids long. V lost 3 bases, J lost 3 bases, and 15 bases lay in between. The CDR3 nucleotides read TGCGCCAGCAGCTCGTTTCGGGGAAGGGACACTGAAGCTTTCTTT. It translates to CASSSFRGRDTEAFF.

The CDR3 reads CAWNPQGARGYTF. CDR3 coding DNA: TGTGCCTGGAACCCACAGGGGGCGAGGGGCTACACCTTC. The chain links TRBV30 to TRBJ1-2, with 9 bases fitting TRBD1. The CDR3 is 13 amino acids. Germline V lookup: CDR1 GTSNPN, CDR2 SVGIG (reference sequence). With 4 bases clipped from V and 8 bases from J, the junction kept 8 bases outside the gene matches.